This TCR beta chain is drawn from a study of T cell clonality in common variable immunodeficiency. There are many counts of this clone. The read comes to an end 3 residues before the CDR3 does, leaving the germline J gene to fill in the end. With V trimmed by 3 bases and J by 4 bases, 9 bases remained unmatched. The CDR3 runs to 15 residues. Germline-derived CDR1 and CDR2 are SGHNT and YYREEE (reference sequence). The repertoire was sequenced with immunoSEQ multiplex PCR; TCRdb's copy has only in-frame clones and lacks some. Sampling found 44,000 or so clones, none seen once. The TCR was taken from a person between 18 and 75 years old in good health. The sample was peripheral blood mononuclear cells. This chain links TRBV5-4 with TRBJ2-7, with 8 bases that match TRBD2. CDR3 sequence reads: CASSSRAGGGYEQYF. Partial CDR3 DNA: TGTGCCAGCAGCTCTAGGGCCGGGGGGGGGTACGAG. The complete variable domain, with remaining parts taken from reference TRBV5-4 and TRBJ2-7, reads ETGVTQSPTHLIKTRGQQVTLRCSSQSGHNTVSWYQQALGQGPQFIFQYYREEENGRGNFPPRFSGLQFPNYSSELNVNALELDDSALYLCASSSRAGGGYEQYFGPGTRLTVT.